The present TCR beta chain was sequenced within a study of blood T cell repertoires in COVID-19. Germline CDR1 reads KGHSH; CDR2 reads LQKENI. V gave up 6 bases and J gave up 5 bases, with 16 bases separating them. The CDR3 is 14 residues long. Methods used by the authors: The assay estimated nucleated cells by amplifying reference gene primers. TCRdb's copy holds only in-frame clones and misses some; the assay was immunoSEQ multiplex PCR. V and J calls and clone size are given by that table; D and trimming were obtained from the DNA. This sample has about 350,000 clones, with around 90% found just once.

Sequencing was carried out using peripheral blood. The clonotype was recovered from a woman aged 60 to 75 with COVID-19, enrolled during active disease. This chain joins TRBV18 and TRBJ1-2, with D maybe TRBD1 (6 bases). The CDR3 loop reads CASSLGQSLYGYTF. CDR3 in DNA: TGTGCCAGCTCTCTAGGACAGTCGCTATATGGCTACACCTTC.